This T cell receptor (beta chain) came from a study of OX40 agonist ivuxolimab in advanced cancers. Study-level background: Participants could have had prior anti-PD-1, anti-PD-L1 or anti-CTLA-4 therapy, and roughly 39% had some.

Sequencing used immunoSEQ multiplex PCR; TCRdb keeps in-frame clones, though not all of them. The sample carries approximately 58,000 clones, 65% to 85% recorded once. On this clone: The antigen remains undetermined. The junction shows a germline mismatch at one end, possibly a read error.

The CDR3 length is 13 residues. Broader study findings: Expanded clones tended on average to be more numerous among CD8+ T cells than CD4+. CD4+ and CD8+ blood T cells expanded clonally by week 6 at 0.1 to 3.0 mg/kg.

Samples of blood were obtained at baseline, on cycle 4 day 1, and on cycle 7 day 1. The TCR comes from an adult with an advanced solid tumor such as melanoma, head and neck, liver or kidney cancer. This chain connects TRBV5-3 to TRBJ1-6, with D hard to call. TRBV5-3 is an ORF, and what it does is uncertain. The sample was CD4+ or CD8+ T cells sorted from blood, taken in a trial of the OX40 agonist ivuxolimab. The CDR3: CASSSGPNSPLHF. The CDR3 nucleotides are TGTGCCAGCAGCTCAGGACCTAATTCACCCCTCCACTTT.